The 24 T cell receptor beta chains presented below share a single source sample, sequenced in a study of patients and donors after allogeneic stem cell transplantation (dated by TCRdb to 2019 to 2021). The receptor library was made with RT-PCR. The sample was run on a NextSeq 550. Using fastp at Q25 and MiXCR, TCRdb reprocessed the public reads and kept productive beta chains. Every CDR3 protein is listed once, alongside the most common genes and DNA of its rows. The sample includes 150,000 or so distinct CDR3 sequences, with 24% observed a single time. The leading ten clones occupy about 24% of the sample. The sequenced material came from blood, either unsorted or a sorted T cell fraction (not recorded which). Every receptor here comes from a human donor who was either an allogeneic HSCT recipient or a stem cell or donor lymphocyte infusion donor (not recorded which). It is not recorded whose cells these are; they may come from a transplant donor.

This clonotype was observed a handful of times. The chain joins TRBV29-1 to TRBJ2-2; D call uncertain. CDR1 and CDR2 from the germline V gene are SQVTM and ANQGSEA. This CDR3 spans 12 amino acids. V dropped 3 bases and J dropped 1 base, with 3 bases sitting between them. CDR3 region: CSVDRNTGELFF. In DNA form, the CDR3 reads TGCAGCGTTGACAGGAACACCGGGGAGCTGTTTTTT.

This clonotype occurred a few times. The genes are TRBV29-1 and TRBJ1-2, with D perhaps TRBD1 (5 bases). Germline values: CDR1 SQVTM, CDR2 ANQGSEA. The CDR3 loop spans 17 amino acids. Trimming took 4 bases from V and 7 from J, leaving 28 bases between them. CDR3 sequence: CSVAVGARMRNGSGYTF. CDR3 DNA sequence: TGCAGCGTTGCTGTCGGGGCTAGGATGCGTAATGGGAGTGGCTACACCTTC.

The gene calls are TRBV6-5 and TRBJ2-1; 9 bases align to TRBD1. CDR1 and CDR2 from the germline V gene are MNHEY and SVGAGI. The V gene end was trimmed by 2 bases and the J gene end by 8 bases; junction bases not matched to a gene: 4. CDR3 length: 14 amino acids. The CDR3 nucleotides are TGTGCCAGCAGTTACGGGACAGGGCGAGATGAGCAGTTCTTC. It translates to CASSYGTGRDEQFF.

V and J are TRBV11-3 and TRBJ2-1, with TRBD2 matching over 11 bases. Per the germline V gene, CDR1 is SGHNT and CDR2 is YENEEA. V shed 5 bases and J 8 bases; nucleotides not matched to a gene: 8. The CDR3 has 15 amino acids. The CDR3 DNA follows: TGTGCCAGCAGCGCGACTAGCGGGACATACTATGAGCAGTTCTTC. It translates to CASSATSGTYYEQFF.

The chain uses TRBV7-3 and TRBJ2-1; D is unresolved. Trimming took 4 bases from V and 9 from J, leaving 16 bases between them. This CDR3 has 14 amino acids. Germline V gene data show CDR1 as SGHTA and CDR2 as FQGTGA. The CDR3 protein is CASSSLGIWSEQFF. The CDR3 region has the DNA TGTGCCAGCAGCTCCCTAGGTATCTGGAGTGAGCAGTTCTTC.

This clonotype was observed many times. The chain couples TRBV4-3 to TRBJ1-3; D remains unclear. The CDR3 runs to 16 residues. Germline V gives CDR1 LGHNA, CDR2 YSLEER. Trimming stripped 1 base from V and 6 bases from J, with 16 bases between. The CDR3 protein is CASSQVSKGGENTIYF. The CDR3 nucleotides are TGCGCCAGCAGCCAAGTTTCTAAGGGTGGGGAAAACACCATATATTTT.

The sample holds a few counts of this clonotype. The CDR3 is CASSLRLAGSNEQFF. The CDR3 DNA reads as TGCGCCAGCAGCCTAAGACTAGCGGGTAGCAATGAGCAGTTCTTC. V and J are TRBV5-1 and TRBJ2-1; TRBD2 matches at 10 bases. The germline V gene has CDR1 SGHRS and CDR2 YFSETQ. CDR3 size: 15 residues. V was pared by 4 bases and J by 6 bases, with 7 bases of the junction left unmatched.

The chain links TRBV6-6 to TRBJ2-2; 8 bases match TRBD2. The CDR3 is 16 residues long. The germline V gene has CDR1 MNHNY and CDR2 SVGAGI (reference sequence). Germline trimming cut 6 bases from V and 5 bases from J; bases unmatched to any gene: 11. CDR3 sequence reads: CASSPLSGRQTGELFF. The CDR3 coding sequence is TGTGCCAGCAGCCCCCTCAGCGGGAGACAGACCGGGGAGCTGTTTTTT.

The chain's CDR3 is CSAERGDEQYF. The CDR3 DNA sequence: TGCAGCGCCGAAAGGGGGGACGAGCAGTACTTC. V and J are TRBV29-1 and TRBJ2-7, with D perhaps given as TRBD1 or TRBD2 (6 bases each). This CDR3 contains 11 residues. Germline loops: CDR1 SQVTM, CDR2 ANQGSEA. V dropped 7 bases and J dropped 5 bases, with 12 bases sitting between them.

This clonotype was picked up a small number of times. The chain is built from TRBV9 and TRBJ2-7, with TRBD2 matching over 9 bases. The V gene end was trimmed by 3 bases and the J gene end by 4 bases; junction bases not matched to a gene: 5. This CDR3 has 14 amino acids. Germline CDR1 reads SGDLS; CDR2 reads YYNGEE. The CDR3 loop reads CASSASGDKYEQYF. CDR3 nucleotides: TGTGCCAGCAGCGCTAGCGGGGATAAATACGAGCAGTACTTC.

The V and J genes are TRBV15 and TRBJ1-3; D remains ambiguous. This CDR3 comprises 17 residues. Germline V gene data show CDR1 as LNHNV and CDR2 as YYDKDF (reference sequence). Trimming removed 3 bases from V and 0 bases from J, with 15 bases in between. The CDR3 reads CATSSLTTSNSGNTIYF. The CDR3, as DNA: TGTGCCACCAGCAGTCTCACAACGTCAAACTCTGGAAACACCATATATTTT. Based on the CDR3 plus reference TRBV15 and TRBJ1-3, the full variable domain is DAMVIQNPRYQVTQFGKPVTLSCSQTLNHNVMYWYQQKSSQAPKLLFHYYDKDFNNEADTPDNFQSRRPNTSFCFLDIRSPGLGDTAMYLCATSSLTTSNSGNTIYFGEGSWLTVV.

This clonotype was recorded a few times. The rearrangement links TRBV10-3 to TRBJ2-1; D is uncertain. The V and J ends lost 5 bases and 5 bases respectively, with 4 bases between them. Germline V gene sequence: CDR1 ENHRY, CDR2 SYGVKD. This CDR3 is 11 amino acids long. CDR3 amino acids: CAISSNNEQFF. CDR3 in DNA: TGTGCCATCAGTTCGAACAATGAGCAGTTCTTC.

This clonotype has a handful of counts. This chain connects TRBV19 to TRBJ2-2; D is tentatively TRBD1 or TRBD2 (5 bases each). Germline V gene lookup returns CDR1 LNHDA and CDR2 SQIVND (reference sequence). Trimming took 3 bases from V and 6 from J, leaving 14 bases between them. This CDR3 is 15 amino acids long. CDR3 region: CASSIWPGRAGELFF. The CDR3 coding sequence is TGTGCCAGTAGTATTTGGCCAGGGCGGGCCGGGGAGCTGTTTTTT.

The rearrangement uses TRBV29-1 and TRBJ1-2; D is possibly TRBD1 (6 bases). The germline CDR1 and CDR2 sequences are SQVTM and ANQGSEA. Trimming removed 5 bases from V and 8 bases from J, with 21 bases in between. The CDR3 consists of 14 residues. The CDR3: CSVFGKGDRRGYTF. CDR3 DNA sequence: TGCAGCGTTTTCGGAAAGGGGGACCGTCGGGGCTACACCTTC.

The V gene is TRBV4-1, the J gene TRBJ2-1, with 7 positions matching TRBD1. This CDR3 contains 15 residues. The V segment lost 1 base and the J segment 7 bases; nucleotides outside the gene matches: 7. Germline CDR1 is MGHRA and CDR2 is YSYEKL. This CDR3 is CASSQGRGLGNEQFF. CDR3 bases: TGCGCCAGCAGCCAAGGTAGGGGGCTTGGAAATGAGCAGTTCTTC.

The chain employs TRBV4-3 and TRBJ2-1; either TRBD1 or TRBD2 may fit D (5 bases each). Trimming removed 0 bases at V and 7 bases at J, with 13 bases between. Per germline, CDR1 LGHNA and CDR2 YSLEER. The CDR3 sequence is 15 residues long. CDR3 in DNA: TGCGCCAGCAGCCAAGAGGGACCGACTGCGAATGAGCAGTTCTTC. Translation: CASSQEGPTANEQFF.

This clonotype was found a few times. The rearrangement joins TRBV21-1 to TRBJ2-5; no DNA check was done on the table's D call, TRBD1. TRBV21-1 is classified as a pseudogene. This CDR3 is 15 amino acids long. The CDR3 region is CASSNKCRAQETQYF. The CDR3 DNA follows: TGTGCCAGCAGCAACAAGTGCAGGGCCCAAGAGACCCAGTACTTC.

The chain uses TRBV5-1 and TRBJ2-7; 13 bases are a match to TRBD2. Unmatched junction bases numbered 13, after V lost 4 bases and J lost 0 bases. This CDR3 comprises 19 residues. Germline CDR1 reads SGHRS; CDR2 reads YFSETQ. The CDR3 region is CASSTYPTSGGPSSYEQYF. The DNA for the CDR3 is TGCGCCAGCAGCACGTACCCGACTAGCGGGGGGCCTAGCTCCTACGAGCAGTACTTC.

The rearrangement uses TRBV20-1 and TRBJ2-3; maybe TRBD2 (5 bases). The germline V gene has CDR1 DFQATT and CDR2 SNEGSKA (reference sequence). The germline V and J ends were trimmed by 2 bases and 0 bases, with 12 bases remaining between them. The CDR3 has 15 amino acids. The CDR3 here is CSARPPGTSTDTQYF. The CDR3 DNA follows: TGCAGTGCTAGACCCCCGGGAACTAGCACAGATACGCAGTATTTT.

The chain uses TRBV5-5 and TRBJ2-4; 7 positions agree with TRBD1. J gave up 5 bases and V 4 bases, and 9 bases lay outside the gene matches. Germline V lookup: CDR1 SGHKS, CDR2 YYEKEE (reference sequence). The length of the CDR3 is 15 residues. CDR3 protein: CASSAKTGSENIQYF. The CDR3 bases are TGTGCCAGCAGCGCAAAGACAGGGTCCGAAAACATTCAGTACTTC.

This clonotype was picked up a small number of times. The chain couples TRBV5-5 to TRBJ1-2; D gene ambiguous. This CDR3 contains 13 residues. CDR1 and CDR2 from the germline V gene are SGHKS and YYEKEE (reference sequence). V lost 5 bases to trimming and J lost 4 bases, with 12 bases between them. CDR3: CASSGINRYGYTF. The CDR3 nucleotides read TGTGCCAGCAGTGGCATTAATCGCTATGGCTACACCTTC.

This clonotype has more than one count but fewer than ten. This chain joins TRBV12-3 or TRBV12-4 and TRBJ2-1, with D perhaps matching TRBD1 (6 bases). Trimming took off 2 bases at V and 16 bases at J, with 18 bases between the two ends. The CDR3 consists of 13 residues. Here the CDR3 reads CASSLMGQGLLFF. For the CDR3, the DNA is TGTGCCAGCAGTTTAATGGGGCAGGGGTTGTTATTCTTC.

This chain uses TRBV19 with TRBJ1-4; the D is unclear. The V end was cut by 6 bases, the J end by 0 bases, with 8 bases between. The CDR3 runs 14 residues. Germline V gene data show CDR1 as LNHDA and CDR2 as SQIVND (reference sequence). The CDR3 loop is CASRQQTTNEKLFF. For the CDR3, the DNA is TGTGCCAGTAGACAACAGACAACTAATGAAAAACTGTTTTTT.

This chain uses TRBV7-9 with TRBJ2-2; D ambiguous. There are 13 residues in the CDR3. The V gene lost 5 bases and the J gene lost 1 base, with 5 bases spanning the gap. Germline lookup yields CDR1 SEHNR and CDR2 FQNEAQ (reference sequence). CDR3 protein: CASSGLNTGELFF. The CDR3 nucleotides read TGTGCCAGCAGCGGCTTGAACACCGGGGAGCTGTTTTTT.